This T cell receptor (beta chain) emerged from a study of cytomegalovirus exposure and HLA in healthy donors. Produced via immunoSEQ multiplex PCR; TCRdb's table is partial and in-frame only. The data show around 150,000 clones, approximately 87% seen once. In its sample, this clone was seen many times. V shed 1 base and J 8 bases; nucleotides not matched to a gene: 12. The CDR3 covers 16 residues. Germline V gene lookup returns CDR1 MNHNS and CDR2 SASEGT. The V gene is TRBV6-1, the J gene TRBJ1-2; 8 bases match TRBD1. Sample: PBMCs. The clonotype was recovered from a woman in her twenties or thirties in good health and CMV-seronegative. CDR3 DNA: TGTGCCAGCAGTGAAGTCGTTGGACAGGGTTTTGGCGGCTACACCTTC. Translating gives CASSEVVGQGFGGYTF.